The TCR beta chain under discussion was sequenced for a study of cytomegalovirus exposure and HLA in healthy donors. Clones were sequenced by immunoSEQ multiplex PCR, and TCRdb holds only the in-frame ones, with some missing. Of over 150,000 clones listed, about 88% are singletons. This clone has only a few counts. In germline, CDR1 is KGHSH, CDR2 LQKENI. The V end lost 0 bases, the J end lost 7 bases, and 7 bases lay between the germline ends. The CDR3 is made up of 13 amino acids. Material: PBMCs. The V gene is TRBV18, the J gene TRBJ2-1; D remains unclear. The TCR sequence derives from a man younger than 30 in good health and CMV-seropositive. DNA of the CDR3: TGTGCCAGCTCACCACCGAACGGGAATGAGCAGTTCTTC. Amino acids: CASSPPNGNEQFF.